Listed below are T cell receptor beta chains from one sample, sequenced in a study of T cell responses to AZD1222 COVID-19 vaccine. Repertoires were generated with immunoSEQ multiplex PCR, while TCRdb's copy carries only in-frame clones and drops some. The table includes 180,000 or so clones, nearly 95% detected once. Source: peripheral blood, taken 28 days after the second AZD1222 dose. The receptors originated from an adult who received the AZD1222 COVID-19 vaccine. The CDR3 runs from the conserved cysteine through the conserved F or W. The D gene is left open where the match is weak. Rows give clone size only sometimes, using once, few, many, or a class for an expanded clone.

J gene	clone size	V gene	D gene	CDR3 DNA	CDR3 protein
TRBJ2-1	-	TRBV5-6	TRBD1	TGTGCCAGCAGCTTGGGAGTGGACAGGGCCTACGGCGGTGAGCAGTTCTTC	CASSLGVDRAYGGEQFF
TRBJ1-2	once	TRBV3-1/TRBV3-2	TRBD1	TGTGCCAGCCACAACAGGGGGAGAGGGGCAGGCGGCTACACCTTC	CASHNRGRGAGGYTF
TRBJ1-1	-	TRBV29-1	-	TGCAGCGTTGATTATGGCAGTGAAGCTTTCTTT	CSVDYGSEAFF
TRBJ2-1	-	TRBV5-1	-	TGCGCCAGCAGCTTGGCCCTGGGTCGAGAACCTAACAATGAGCAGTTCTTC	CASSLALGREPNNEQFF
TRBJ2-1	-	TRBV5-1	TRBD2	TGCGCCAGCACCGCGACTAGCGGGTTCTACAATGAGCAGTTCTTC	CASTATSGFYNEQFF
TRBJ1-1	-	TRBV30	TRBD1	TGTGCCTACCGACAGGGGGCGAGGACTCGAGCTTTCTTT	CAYRQGARTRAFF
TRBJ2-1	few	TRBV6-5	TRBD2	TGTGCCAGCAGTTACTCAACTAGCGGTCACAATGAGCAGTTCTTC	CASSYSTSGHNEQFF
TRBJ2-3	-	TRBV7-2	-	TGTGCCAGCAGCCTGTTGGGTAGCACAGATACGCAGTATTTT	CASSLLGSTDTQYF
TRBJ1-6	-	TRBV5-4	TRBD1	TGTGCCAGCAGCTTGGGACAGGGTGTTTTCTACTCACCCCTCCACTTT	CASSLGQGVFYSPLHF
TRBJ1-2	-	TRBV6-5	-	TGTGCCAGCAGCCCCGCCCCCCATGGCTACACCTTC	CASSPAPHGYTF
TRBJ1-1	once	TRBV9	-	TGTGCCAGCAGCCAGAGAGGGCAGGGTGCTGAAGCTTTCTTT	CASSQRGQGAEAFF
TRBJ1-6	once	TRBV19	TRBD1	TGTGCCAGTAGTATACGACAGGGGGTAAATTCACCCCTCCACTTT	CASSIRQGVNSPLHF
TRBJ1-4	-	TRBV4-1	-	TGCGCCAGCAGCCAAGCAGACAGTGGGAATGAAAAACTGTTTTTT	CASSQADSGNEKLFF
TRBJ2-1	-	TRBV7-9	-	TGTGCCAGCAGCTTCGTTGAGCAGTTCTTC	CASSFVEQFF
TRBJ1-4	-	TRBV6-5	-	TGTGCCAGCCGGGGGGCGGGAGTAAATGAAAAACTGTTTTTT	CASRGAGVNEKLFF
TRBJ1-2	-	TRBV4-1	TRBD1	TGCGCCAGCAGCCAACCCACAGGGGGAGTAGACTATGGCTACACCTTC	CASSQPTGGVDYGYTF
TRBJ1-5	-	TRBV23-1	-	TGCGCCAGCCCTGGGGGAGGGGATAAAGCTAGCAATCAGCCCCAGCATTTT	CASPGGGDKASNQPQHF
TRBJ2-1	-	TRBV6-5	-	TGTGCCAGCAGCCCCGGGACGGCGGGTGGTGAGCAGTTCTTC	CASSPGTAGGEQFF
TRBJ2-7	once	TRBV5-4	-	TGTGCCAGCAGCTACCAACAGGGAATCTCCTACGAGCAGTACTTC	CASSYQQGISYEQYF
TRBJ2-1	-	TRBV3-1/TRBV3-2	TRBD2	TGTGCCAGCAGCCTCCTTAGCGGGAGGGCCTACAATGAGCAGTTCTTC	CASSLLSGRAYNEQFF
TRBJ2-1	-	TRBV10-3	-	TGTGCCATCAGTGGGAGCAGAGGTTACAATGAGCAGTTCTTC	CAISGSRGYNEQFF
TRBJ1-2	-	TRBV3-1/TRBV3-2	-	TGTGCCAGCAGCCAAGGCCACAGCAGGCCCCCCCTTTATGGCTACACCTTC	CASSQGHSRPPLYGYTF
TRBJ1-5	-	TRBV4-1	-	TGCGCCAGCACCCGCTTTTTTGGTCGCAATCAGCCCCAGCATTTT	CASTRFFGRNQPQHF
TRBJ2-7	-	TRBV3-1/TRBV3-2	-	TGTGCCAGCAGCCAAACCACTCTTCGGGAGCAGTACTTC	CASSQTTLREQYF
TRBJ1-2	-	TRBV5-1	TRBD1	TGCGCCAGCAGCCTGGGACAGGCCAACTATGGCTACACCTTC	CASSLGQANYGYTF
TRBJ1-1	-	TRBV18	TRBD1	TGTGCCAGCTCCCAGGGAGTCCTACAGGGGGCGAACACTGAAGCTTTCTTT	CASSQGVLQGANTEAFF
TRBJ2-5	-	TRBV7-8	-	TGTGCCAGCAGCTTACCCTCCTCTATACTTCGGGAGACCCAGTACTTC	CASSLPSSILRETQYF
TRBJ1-5	-	TRBV18	TRBD1	TGTGCCAGCTCACCACCGGGACAGGGGGGGCAGCCCCAGCATTTT	CASSPPGQGGQPQHF
TRBJ2-3	-	TRBV7-2	-	TGTGCCAGCAGCTTACTCTCCGGTTTAACAGATACGCAGTATTTT	CASSLLSGLTDTQYF
TRBJ1-3	-	TRBV6-2/TRBV6-3	-	TGTGCCAGCAGTTACGTGTCCGGAAACACCATATATTTT	CASSYVSGNTIYF
TRBJ1-2	once	TRBV19	TRBD1	TGTGCCAGTAGTCCCCGGACAGGGGGCGGTAACTATGGCTACACCTTC	CASSPRTGGGNYGYTF
TRBJ1-1	-	TRBV19	-	TGTGCCAGTAGTATCGGGCAGGGTGGGAACACTGAAGCTTTCTTT	CASSIGQGGNTEAFF
TRBJ2-5	once	TRBV3-1/TRBV3-2	-	TGTGCCAGCAGCCCCTTAGCGGTACAAGAGACCCAGTACTTC	CASSPLAVQETQYF
TRBJ2-3	-	TRBV5-1	-	TGCGCCAGCAGCTCACCTGGCACAGATACGCAGTATTTT	CASSSPGTDTQYF
TRBJ1-1	-	TRBV5-1	-	TGCGCCAGCAGCTTGGGAGAGAACACTGAAGCTTTCTTT	CASSLGENTEAFF
TRBJ2-1	-	TRBV27	TRBD2	TGTGCCAGCAGTCTCTCCCCTACTAGCGTCAATGAGCAGTTCTTC	CASSLSPTSVNEQFF
TRBJ2-7	once	TRBV7-9	TRBD1	TGTGCCAGCAGCTTCTCGACAGGGTCGTTGAGGGGTTTCGAGCAGTACTTC	CASSFSTGSLRGFEQYF
TRBJ2-3	-	TRBV1	-	TGCACCAGCAGCCAAGATCGGCACACTTTCACCCCCACAGATACGCAGTATTTT	CTSSQDRHTFTPTDTQYF
TRBJ2-7	-	TRBV14	-	TGTGCCAGCAGCCAACTGGGTGGGAGCCTTTCCTACGAGCAGTACTTC	CASSQLGGSLSYEQYF
TRBJ1-2	-	TRBV6-5	TRBD1	TGTGCCAGCAGTCTCGGACAGGGAGGCTACACCTTC	CASSLGQGGYTF
TRBJ1-5	-	TRBV18	-	TGTGCCAGCTCACGGGACCGCGATCAGCCCCAGCATTTT	CASSRDRDQPQHF
TRBJ2-5	-	TRBV18	-	TGTGCCAGCTCACCACCGCCGGGGACCCAAGAGACCCAGTACTTC	CASSPPPGTQETQYF